The 26 T cell receptor beta chains reported below all come from one sample, sequenced in a study of beta chain features in type 1 diabetes. The study's findings and limits: TCRB CDR3s from Type 1 diabetes patients were moderately but significantly shorter in all four CD4+ subsets.

Sequenced material consisted of expressed TCRB transcripts (all of the isolated RNA was reverse transcribed). Using immunoSEQ multiplex PCR, the repertoire was profiled, and TCRdb retains in-frame clones only, with some absent. The sample records 300,000 to 450,000 clones, about 10% being singletons. The antigens of these receptors remain unknown. Sequencing input: central memory CD4+ T cells from blood. The receptors here all came from a man aged 30 to 45 with type 1 diabetes.

The chain recombines TRBV6-6 with TRBJ2-7; tentative D call: TRBD1 (5 bases). Looked up from germline, CDR1 is MNHNY and CDR2 is SVGAGI (reference sequence). The CDR3 totals 12 residues. Trimming pared 8 bases from V and 6 bases from J, leaving 14 bases between. The CDR3 DNA sequence: TGTGCCAGCTACAGGCCGACGGGCGAGCAGTACTTC. Its protein product is CASYRPTGEQYF.

The chain couples TRBV5-8 to TRBJ1-2; D ambiguous. The V gene lost 0 bases and the J gene lost 4 bases, with 7 bases spanning the gap. Germline CDR1 is SGHTS and CDR2 is YDEGEE. The CDR3 loop spans 13 amino acids. Here the CDR3 DNA reads TGTGCCAGCAGCTTGGGCCTAACCTATGGCTACACCTTC. This translates into CASSLGLTYGYTF.

This clone was found many times. The chain couples TRBV5-4 to TRBJ2-7, with D possibly matching TRBD1 (5 bases). This CDR3 spans 15 amino acids. Germline V gives CDR1 SGHNT, CDR2 YYREEE (reference sequence). The V end lost 5 bases, the J end lost 2 bases, and 17 bases lay between the germline ends. The DNA for the CDR3 is TGTGCCAGCAGTCCCAGGGCGCTAAATACCTACGAGCAGTACTTC. The encoded protein is CASSPRALNTYEQYF. The full variable domain, completed using reference TRBV5-4 and TRBJ2-7, is ETGVTQSPTHLIKTRGQQVTLRCSSQSGHNTVSWYQQALGQGPQFIFQYYREEENGRGNFPPRFSGLQFPNYSSELNVNALELDDSALYLCASSPRALNTYEQYFGPGTRLTVT.

This clone was observed a few times. This sequence joins TRBV2 and TRBJ2-2; possible D gene TRBD2, 5 bases. Trimming cost V 7 bases and J 1 base, with 7 bases left between them. Germline V gene data show CDR1 as SNHLY and CDR2 as FYNNEI. CDR3 length equals 13 residues. The CDR3 nucleotides are TGTGCCAGCAACGGGGAGAACACCGGGGAGCTGTTTTTT. Translating it yields CASNGENTGELFF.

The chain links TRBV2 to TRBJ1-5; 8 bases align to TRBD1. CDR1 is SNHLY and CDR2 is FYNNEI in the germline V gene. V shed 4 bases, J shed 6 bases, and the junction held 5 bases outside the gene matches. The CDR3 is made up of 14 amino acids. CDR3 in DNA: TGTGCCAGCAGTGGGACAGGGTTGGCTCAGCCCCAGCATTTT. Translation: CASSGTGLAQPQHF. The whole variable domain, remainder taken from reference TRBV2 and TRBJ1-5, is EPEVTQTPSHQVTQMGQEVILRCVPISNHLYFYWYRQILGQKVEFLVSFYNNEISEKSEIFDDQFSVERPDGSNFTLKIRSTKLEDSAMYFCASSGTGLAQPQHFGDGTRLSIL.

This clone was counted a few times. The genes are TRBV10-3 and TRBJ2-1; 8 bases fit TRBD2. V trimming: 6 bases; J trimming: 4 bases; junction bases outside the gene matches: 8. The CDR3 totals 15 residues. Germline values: CDR1 ENHRY, CDR2 SYGVKD. The CDR3 loop is CAISMGLAGYNEQFF. The CDR3 region has the DNA TGTGCCATCAGCATGGGGCTAGCGGGTTACAATGAGCAGTTCTTC.

This clone turned up a few times. The chain carries TRBV7-9 and TRBJ2-5; 7 bases align to TRBD2. With V trimmed by 5 bases and J by 3 bases, 15 bases remained unmatched. Germline V gene lookup returns CDR1 SEHNR and CDR2 FQNEAQ (reference sequence). The CDR3 extends over 17 amino acids. CDR3 amino acids: CASSRVGSGNPEETQYF. DNA of the CDR3: TGTGCCAGCAGCCGGGTCGGCAGCGGGAACCCTGAAGAGACCCAGTACTTC. Variable domain in full (rest from reference TRBV7-9 and TRBJ2-5): DTGVSQNPRHKITKRGQNVTFRCDPISEHNRLYWYRQTLGQGPEFLTYFQNEAQLEKSRLLSDRFSAERPKGSFSTLEIQRTEQGDSAMYLCASSRVGSGNPEETQYFGPGTRLLVL.

This clone was counted only a few times. The chain carries TRBV5-1 and TRBJ2-1; a possible D gene is TRBD2 (5 bases). CDR3 length: 16 residues. V gave up 0 bases and J gave up 7 bases, with 17 bases separating them. Germline V gene data show CDR1 as SGHRS and CDR2 as YFSETQ. DNA for the CDR3: TGCGCCAGCAGCTTGGCCGGGCTCGGGGTTGTGAATGAGCAGTTCTTC. The encoded protein is CASSLAGLGVVNEQFF.

J is TRBJ2-7 and V is TRBV10-3; D is unresolved. CDR1 and CDR2 from the germline V gene are ENHRY and SYGVKD. V was clipped by 8 bases and J by 0 bases, with 17 bases between them. CDR3 length: 15 amino acids. CDR3 residues: CAIGLWDPPSYEQYF. The CDR3 DNA follows: TGTGCCATCGGGCTGTGGGATCCCCCCTCCTACGAGCAGTACTTC.

This clone was seen ten or more times. This chain connects TRBV7-9 to TRBJ1-1, with D uncertain. Germline-derived CDR1 and CDR2 are SEHNR and FQNEAQ (reference sequence). This CDR3 contains 13 residues. The V and J ends lost 0 bases and 5 bases respectively, with 7 bases between them. The CDR3 is CASSLAEVTEAFF. The CDR3 bases are TGTGCCAGCAGCTTAGCGGAGGTTACTGAAGCTTTCTTT.

This clone has more than one count but fewer than ten. This chain uses TRBV28 with TRBJ1-5; 7 nucleotides match TRBD1. The CDR3 spans 13 residues. From germline, CDR1 is MDHEN and CDR2 SYDVKM. V lost 6 bases, J lost 5 bases, and 4 bases stayed unmatched. In DNA form, the CDR3 reads TGTGCCAGCAGGACAGGGATACATCAGCCCCAGCATTTT. Translation gives CASRTGIHQPQHF.

The CDR3 is CASSQDRNTGELFF. The DNA of the CDR3 is TGCGCCAGCAGCCAAGATCGGAACACCGGGGAGCTGTTTTTT. This chain joins TRBV4-1 and TRBJ2-2, with D unclear. V dropped 0 bases and J dropped 1 base, with 3 bases sitting between them. This CDR3 contains 14 residues. CDR1 is MGHRA, CDR2 YSYEKL, per germline.

The chain is built from TRBV9 and TRBJ2-5; D is tentatively TRBD1 or TRBD2 (5 bases each). CDR3 length: 15 amino acids. CDR1 and CDR2 from the germline V gene are SGDLS and YYNGEE. V gave up 1 base and J gave up 2 bases, with 12 bases separating them. Written as DNA, the CDR3 is TGTGCCAGCAGCGTACGGGACGACCTTCAAGAGACCCAGTACTTC. Protein sequence: CASSVRDDLQETQYF.

This chain links TRBV5-4 with TRBJ1-5, with 10 positions matching TRBD1. With 1 base clipped from V and 5 bases from J, the junction kept 3 bases outside the gene matches. The CDR3 is 15 residues long. From germline, CDR1 is SGHNT and CDR2 YYREEE (reference sequence). CDR3 nucleotides: TGTGCCAGCAGCTTGTTGGGACAGGGGCATCAGCCCCAGCATTTT. It encodes CASSLLGQGHQPQHF. Together with reference TRBV5-4 and TRBJ1-5, the CDR3 gives the full variable domain: ETGVTQSPTHLIKTRGQQVTLRCSSQSGHNTVSWYQQALGQGPQFIFQYYREEENGRGNFPPRFSGLQFPNYSSELNVNALELDDSALYLCASSLLGQGHQPQHFGDGTRLSIL.

This clone was observed a few times. The chain has TRBV5-6 and TRBJ1-2; D may be TRBD1 (5 bases). The CDR3 sequence is 15 residues long. The V gene's germline CDR1 is SGHDT and CDR2 YYEEEE. Between the trimmed V and J ends, which lost 1 base and 7 bases, there was a span of 17 bases. DNA of the CDR3: TGTGCCAGCAGCTTGTTTGGCAGGGAGAGAGGTGGCTACACCTTC. This codes for CASSLFGRERGGYTF.

This clone occurred many times. The gene calls are TRBV30 and TRBJ2-3; 8 bases match TRBD2. CDR3 length equals 13 residues. The junction had 3 bases not matched to a gene; V was cut back by 2 bases and J by 5 bases. The V gene's germline CDR1 is GTSNPN and CDR2 SVGIG (reference sequence). CDR3 sequence: CAWSTGRGDTQYF. The CDR3 DNA follows: TGTGCCTGGAGTACCGGGAGGGGAGATACGCAGTATTTT. The variable domain in full, completed from reference TRBV30 and TRBJ2-3, reads SQTIHQWPATLVQPVGSPLSLECTVEGTSNPNLYWYRQAAGRGLQLLFYSVGIGQISSEVPQNLSASRPQDRQFILSSKKLLLSDSGFYLCAWSTGRGDTQYFGPGTRLTVL.

The rearrangement uses TRBV28 and TRBJ1-2; D is undetermined. The V end lost 2 bases, the J end lost 2 bases, and 6 bases lay between the germline ends. The CDR3 loop spans 13 amino acids. Germline CDR1 reads MDHEN; CDR2 reads SYDVKM. CDR3: CASSLSRNYGYTF. The DNA of the CDR3 is TGTGCCAGCAGTTTAAGCAGAAACTATGGCTACACCTTC.

The rearrangement uses TRBV5-1 and TRBJ2-7; unclear D gene. Germline CDR1 reads SGHRS; CDR2 reads YFSETQ. Trimming removed 2 bases from V and 3 bases from J, with 12 bases in between. CDR3 length: 14 residues. CDR3 amino acids: CASSFIPDLYEQYF. CDR3 nucleotides: TGCGCCAGCAGCTTCATACCAGACCTCTACGAGCAGTACTTC.

This rearrangement joins TRBV6-1 to TRBJ2-5; no clear D gene. Trimming took 1 base from V and 3 from J, leaving 9 bases between them. The CDR3 extends over 14 amino acids. Germline V gene sequence: CDR1 MNHNS, CDR2 SASEGT. CDR3 amino acids: CASSEGGWEETQYF. The CDR3 bases are TGTGCCAGCAGTGAAGGTGGATGGGAAGAGACCCAGTACTTC.

This clone was detected ten times or more. This chain links TRBV19 with TRBJ2-3, with a tentative D call TRBD2 (6 bases). Trimming pared 3 bases from V and 1 base from J, leaving 11 bases between. Germline V gene sequence: CDR1 LNHDA, CDR2 SQIVND (reference sequence). CDR3 size: 15 residues. In DNA form, the CDR3 reads TGTGCCAGTAGTATGGGGCGGGACCGCACAGATACGCAGTATTTT. Residues: CASSMGRDRTDTQYF.

This clone showed up just a few times. The V gene is TRBV30, the J gene TRBJ1-1; D call uncertain. The germline gives CDR1 GTSNPN, CDR2 SVGIG (reference sequence). The CDR3 runs 12 residues. With 0 bases removed from V and 7 bases from J, the gap between germline ends came to 9 bases. The DNA for the CDR3 is TGTGCCTGGAGTGTACCCCTGGGTGAAGCTTTCTTT. It is translated as CAWSVPLGEAFF.

This rearrangement joins TRBV7-8 to TRBJ2-2, with 8 bases fitting TRBD2. This CDR3 contains 15 residues. In germline, CDR1 is SGHVS, CDR2 FQNEAQ. The trim removed 6 bases at V and 3 bases at J, leaving 6 bases unmatched. CDR3 sequence: CASRQAGGYTGELFF. The CDR3 nucleotides are TGTGCCAGCAGACAGGCGGGGGGCTACACCGGGGAGCTGTTTTTT.

This clone has only a few counts. The chain recombines TRBV6-4 with TRBJ1-2; a weak D match, TRBD1 (6 bases). The CDR3 is made up of 14 amino acids. Germline CDR1 reads MRHNA; CDR2 reads SNTAGT. The ends were cut back, 6 bases at V and 3 bases at J, with 14 bases in the middle. The CDR3 sequence: CASSLSPGDYGYTF. The CDR3 DNA reads as TGTGCCAGCAGCCTAAGTCCAGGGGACTATGGCTACACCTTC.

The sample holds a few counts of this clone. The chain combines TRBV6-5 with TRBJ2-2; no clear D gene. The CDR3 is made up of 15 amino acids. The ends were cut back, 0 bases at V and 3 bases at J, with 8 bases in the middle. Germline CDR1 and CDR2: MNHEY and SVGAGI. The DNA for the CDR3 is TGTGCCAGCAGTTACTCGAGAGGAGACACCGGGGAGCTGTTTTTT. Translating gives CASSYSRGDTGELFF.

This clone was observed at least ten times. In the same sample, other DNA sequences code for this CDR3. The chain has TRBV4-1 and TRBJ1-4; D call uncertain. The CDR3 runs to 16 residues. V was pared by 1 base and J by 0 bases, with 9 bases between. Germline values: CDR1 MGHRA, CDR2 YSYEKL. Written as DNA, the CDR3 is TGCGCCAGCAGCCAAGGGACGGTTGCAACTAATGAAAAACTGTTTTTT. It specifies CASSQGTVATNEKLFF.

The genes are TRBV29-1 and TRBJ2-5; 9 nucleotides align to TRBD1. The junction had 6 bases not matched to a gene; V was cut back by 6 bases and J by 4 bases. The CDR3 runs to 13 residues. CDR1 and CDR2 (germline): SQVTM, ANQGSEA. The CDR3 loop is CSVARGQGETQYF. In DNA, the CDR3 is TGCAGCGTCGCCCGGGGACAGGGAGAGACCCAGTACTTC.